Presented here are 3 T cell receptor beta chains from one specimen sequenced in a study of blood T cell repertoires in COVID-19. Repertoires were generated with immunoSEQ multiplex PCR, while TCRdb's copy carries only in-frame clones and drops some. The sample contains about 480,000 clones, nearly 90% of which appear only once. The sequencing input was peripheral blood. The source is a man aged 18 to 35 with COVID-19, enrolled during active disease.

Of note for this clone: This specimen includes other DNA sequences encoding the same CDR3. The chain joins TRBV18 to TRBJ2-5; D gene ambiguous. There are 13 residues in the CDR3. V gave up 2 bases and J gave up 1 base, with 5 bases separating them. Germline CDR1 reads KGHSH; CDR2 reads LQKENI. The CDR3 coding sequence is TGTGCCAGCTCACCAGCGGTCCAAGAGACCCAGTACTTC. Translation gives CASSPAVQETQYF.

The chain carries TRBV5-1 and TRBJ2-7; D possibly corresponds to TRBD2 (6 bases). This CDR3 contains 13 residues. Looked up from germline, CDR1 is SGHRS and CDR2 is YFSETQ. V was cut by 4 bases and J by 7 bases, with 15 bases left in between. Written as DNA, the CDR3 is TGCGCCAGCAGCGGAATGGAGGCGGGGGAGCAGTACTTC. Its protein is CASSGMEAGEQYF.

The chain combines TRBV3-1 (or the pseudogene TRBV3-2) with TRBJ2-7; TRBD2 matches at 8 bases. Trimming removed 2 bases from V and 6 bases from J; junction bases left unmatched: 6. CDR1 and CDR2 from the germline V gene are LGHDT and YNNKEL (reference sequence). The CDR3 consists of 14 residues. CDR3 coding DNA: TGTGCCAGCAGCCAAATTGGGACTAGAGGCGAGCAGTACTTC. This codes for CASSQIGTRGEQYF.